This TCR beta chain was captured by sequencing in a study of coeliac disease. Findings and caveats of the study: TRB repertoires were largely private, with most amino acid sequences found in only one sample.

V was pared by 3 bases and J by 8 bases, with 11 bases of the junction left unmatched. This CDR3 has 15 residues. CDR1 is LNHDA, CDR2 SQIVND, per germline (reference sequence). Of note for this clone: Antigen specificity is unknown.

The method was immunoSEQ multiplex PCR; TCRdb's version includes in-frame clones alone and lacks a portion of them. The sample records some 4,000 clones, 45% to 65% being singletons. The chain links TRBV19 to TRBJ1-1; 8 bases map to TRBD1. The source is a human donor with active celiac disease. Material: intraepithelial lymphocytes from the gut. For the CDR3, the DNA is TGTGCCAGTAGTATTGATCCCAGGGGGCGAGGGGAAGCTTTCTTT. Its translation: CASSIDPRGRGEAFF.